This TCR beta chain was recorded in a study of blood T cells in healthy people across ages. The use of a sample-barcoded 5' primer and a J-beta primer mix characterized a second PCR of roughly 6 to 11 cycles. Sequencing recovered at least 2.5 million CDR3-containing paired-end reads from each sample. MiXCR was run by TCRdb on the 5' RACE reads, yielding one entry per CDR3 protein. This table holds 730,000 or so distinct CDR3 sequences, roughly 43% found once. This clonotype occurred a few times. V lost 6 bases and J lost 7; bases outside the gene matches: 5. Germline V lookup: CDR1 SGHTA, CDR2 FQGNSA. The CDR3 runs to 14 residues.

The rearrangement links TRBV7-2 to TRBJ2-1; 11 bases align to TRBD2. This receptor was taken from a man at least 80 years old in good health. Sequencing was carried out using blood. As DNA, the CDR3 is TGTGCCAGCAGTCGACTAGCGGGAACAAATGAGCAGTTCTTC. Residues: CASSRLAGTNEQFF.